Below are 2 T cell receptor beta chains sequenced from a single sample in a study of blood T cells in healthy people across ages. PCR was performed a second time for about 7 to 12 cycles using a sample-barcoded 5' primer and a J-beta primer mix. TCRdb reprocessed the 5' RACE reads via MiXCR and lists one record per CDR3 protein. The data show 1.5 million to 2 million distinct CDR3 sequences, 25% to 30% seen once. The specimen sequenced was blood. The source of these receptors is a woman in her 30s in good health.

This clonotype was observed at least ten times. The rearrangement uses TRBV29-1 and TRBJ2-1, with unresolved D. There are 11 residues in the CDR3. In germline, CDR1 is SQVTM, CDR2 ANQGSEA. V was shortened by 4 bases and J by 9 bases, with 10 bases between the two germline ends. CDR3 in amino acids: CSVGTLGEQFF. DNA of the CDR3: TGCAGCGTTGGTACACTGGGTGAGCAGTTCTTC.

Notes on this clonotype: This may stem from a read error, because a much larger clone lies one nucleotide away. The chain has TRBV29-1 and TRBJ1-2; D is uncertain. The CDR3 is made up of 13 amino acids. In germline, CDR1 is SQVTM, CDR2 ANQGSEA. Here the CDR3 reads CSVNKGTNYGYNF. The CDR3 coding sequence is TGCAGCGTGAACAAGGGCACCAACTATGGCTACAACTTC.